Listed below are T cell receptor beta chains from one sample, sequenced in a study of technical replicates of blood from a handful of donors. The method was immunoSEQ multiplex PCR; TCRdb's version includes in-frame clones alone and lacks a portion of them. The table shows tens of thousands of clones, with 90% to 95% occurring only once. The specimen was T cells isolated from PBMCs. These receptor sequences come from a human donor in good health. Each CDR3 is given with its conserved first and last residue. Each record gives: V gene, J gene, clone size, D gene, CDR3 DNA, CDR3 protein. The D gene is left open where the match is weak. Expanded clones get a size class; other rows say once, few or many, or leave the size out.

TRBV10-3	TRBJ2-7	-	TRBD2	TGTGCCATCAGTGGAGCCCTAACTAGCGGGAGCTCTTACGAGCAGTACTTC	CAISGALTSGSSYEQYF
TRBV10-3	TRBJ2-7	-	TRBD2	TGTGCCATCAGGAAGACTAGCGGGCTAGACGACGAGCAGTACTTC	CAIRKTSGLDDEQYF
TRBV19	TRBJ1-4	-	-	TGTGCCAGTAGTATAGAGGCGGTCTTTATTAATGAAAAACTGTTTTTT	CASSIEAVFINEKLFF
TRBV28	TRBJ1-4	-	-	TGTGCCAGCAGTTTAATCCGTGAAAAACTGTTTTTT	CASSLIREKLFF
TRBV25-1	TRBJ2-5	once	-	TGTGCCAGCAGTAAATCTTTCGGGATTGCGGAGACCCAGTACTTC	CASSKSFGIAETQYF
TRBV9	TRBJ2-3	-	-	TGTGCCAGCAGCGTAGCAGCGCCATACACAGATACGCAGTATTTT	CASSVAAPYTDTQYF
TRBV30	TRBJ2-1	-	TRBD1	TGTGCCTGGAGCATCGGCACCGGGACAGGGGGAGGGGATGAGCAGTTCTTC	CAWSIGTGTGGGDEQFF
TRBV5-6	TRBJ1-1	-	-	TGTGCCAGCAGCTTTACGGTGAACACTGAAGCTTTCTTT	CASSFTVNTEAFF
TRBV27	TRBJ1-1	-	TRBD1	TGTGCCAGCAGTTTGGGCAGGGGGATGAACACTGAAGCTTTCTTT	CASSLGRGMNTEAFF
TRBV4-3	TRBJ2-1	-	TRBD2	TGCGCCAGCAGCCACGATCTAGCGGGAGGGCCCTACAATGAGCAGTTCTTC	CASSHDLAGGPYNEQFF
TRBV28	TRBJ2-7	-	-	TGTGCCAGCAGTTTAGTGTCGGCGGGAAGGAACGAGCAGTACTTC	CASSLVSAGRNEQYF
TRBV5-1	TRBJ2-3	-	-	TGCGCCAGCAGCTTGATCACACGGGTTGGCACAGATACGCAGTATTTT	CASSLITRVGTDTQYF
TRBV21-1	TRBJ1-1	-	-	TGTGCCAGCAGCAAAGGCTATGACACTGAAGCTTTCTTT	CASSKGYDTEAFF
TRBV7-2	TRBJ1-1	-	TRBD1	TGTGCCAGCAGGGCGCTCGGGACAGGAGGGACTGAAGCTTTCTTT	CASRALGTGGTEAFF
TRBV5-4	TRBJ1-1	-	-	TGTGCCAGCAGCGGCGAGGGGGTGAACACTGAAGCTTTCTTT	CASSGEGVNTEAFF
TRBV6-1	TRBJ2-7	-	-	TGTGCCAGCACAAGAGACTCCTACGAGCAGTACTTC	CASTRDSYEQYF
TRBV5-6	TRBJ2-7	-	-	TGTGCCAGCAGCTTGGCCACCTACGAGCAGTACTTC	CASSLATYEQYF
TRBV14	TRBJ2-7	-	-	TGTGCCAGCAGCCAAATCAGAGGGAAAACCTACGAGCAGTACTTC	CASSQIRGKTYEQYF
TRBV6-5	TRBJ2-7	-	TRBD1	TGTGCCAGCAGATCCGGGACAGGGGGCGAGCAGTACTTC	CASRSGTGGEQYF
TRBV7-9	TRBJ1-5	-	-	TGTGCCAGCAGCTATCATACAGGCTATGGCAATCAGCCCCAGCATTTT	CASSYHTGYGNQPQHF
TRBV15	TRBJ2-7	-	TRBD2	TGTGCCACCAGCAGAGGTAGCGGGAGCTCCCTCGAGCAGTACTTC	CATSRGSGSSLEQYF
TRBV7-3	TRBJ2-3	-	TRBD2	TGTGCCAGCAGCTTATCAGCGGGAGATCCCACAGATACGCAGTATTTT	CASSLSAGDPTDTQYF
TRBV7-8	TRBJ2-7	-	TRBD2	TGTGCCAGCAGCTCGGGACTAGCGGGAAACCCCCATAGCTACGAGCAGTACTTC	CASSSGLAGNPHSYEQYF
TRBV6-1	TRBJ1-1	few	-	TGTGCCAGCAGTGAAGAGGACACGAACACTGAAGCTTTCTTT	CASSEEDTNTEAFF
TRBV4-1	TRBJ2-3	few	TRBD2	TGCGCCAGCAGCCCTAGACTAGCGGGAGTTAGGGATACGCAGTATTTT	CASSPRLAGVRDTQYF
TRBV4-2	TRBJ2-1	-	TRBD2	TGTGCCAGCAGCCAAGCGGAAGGGGCGGGAGGCAATGAGCAGTTCTTC	CASSQAEGAGGNEQFF
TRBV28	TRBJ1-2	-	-	TGTGCCAGCAGTTCAGGACAATACCAGTATGGCTACACCTTC	CASSSGQYQYGYTF
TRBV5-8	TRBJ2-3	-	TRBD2	TGTGCCAGCAGCCATCTAGCGGGTTCTAGCACAGATACGCAGTATTTT	CASSHLAGSSTDTQYF
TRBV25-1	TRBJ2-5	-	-	TGTGCCAGCAGAGACACAGGGAGGGTTGAGACCCAGTACTTC	CASRDTGRVETQYF
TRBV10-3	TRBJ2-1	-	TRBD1	TGTGCCATCAGTGGACAGGGGTTGAGCAATGAGCAGTTCTTC	CAISGQGLSNEQFF
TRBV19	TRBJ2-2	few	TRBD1	TGTGCCAGTACGGGACAGTACACCGGGGAGCTGTTTTTT	CASTGQYTGELFF
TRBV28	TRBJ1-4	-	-	TGTGCCAGCAGTGCCCGGACAGCCCCTAATGAAAAACTGTTTTTT	CASSARTAPNEKLFF
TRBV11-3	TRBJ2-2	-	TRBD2	TGTGCCAGCAGCTTGGGACTAGCTGGGAACACCGGGGAGCTGTTTTTT	CASSLGLAGNTGELFF
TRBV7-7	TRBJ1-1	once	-	TGTGCTAGCAGCTTAGGTCAGAACACTGAAGCTTTCTTT	CASSLGQNTEAFF
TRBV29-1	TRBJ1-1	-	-	TGCAGCGTTGACTGGGCGGACACTCTCCCCCCTGAAGCTTTCTTT	CSVDWADTLPPEAFF
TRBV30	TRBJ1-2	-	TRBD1	TGTGCCCTAGACAGGGGTGATGGCTACACCTTC	CALDRGDGYTF
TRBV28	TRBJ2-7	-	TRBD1	TGTGCCAGCAGTATGGCAGGGGGAGCCTACGAGCAGTACTTC	CASSMAGGAYEQYF
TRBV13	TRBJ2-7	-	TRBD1	TGTGCCAGCAGCTACGACAGGGGGCCGCCCTACGAGCAGTACTTC	CASSYDRGPPYEQYF
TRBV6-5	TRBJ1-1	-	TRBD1	TGTGCCAGCAGTTACAGAGGGGGCCGGGAAGCTTTCTTT	CASSYRGGREAFF
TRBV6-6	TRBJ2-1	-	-	TGTGCCAGCAGTTACGAGGACTGGGGCAATGAGCAGTTCTTC	CASSYEDWGNEQFF
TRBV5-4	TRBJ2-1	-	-	TGTGCCAGCAGCTTGGGGCAGGGGTTCAATGAGCAGTTCTTC	CASSLGQGFNEQFF
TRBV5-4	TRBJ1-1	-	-	TGTGCCAGCAGACCCTTCAGAGAAGCCTCAACGAGGGAGAACACTGAAGCTTTCTTT	CASRPFREASTRENTEAFF
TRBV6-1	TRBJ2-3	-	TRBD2	TGTGCCAGCAGTGATAGCGGGAGGGCCTTAGATACGCAGTATTTT	CASSDSGRALDTQYF